Presented here are 10 T cell receptor beta chains from one specimen sequenced in a study of blood T cell repertoires in COVID-19. Method: immunoSEQ multiplex PCR; TCRdb's copy keeps in-frame clones and lacks some. This table holds 200,000 to 250,000 clones, approximately 86% found once. The specimen was PBMCs or T cells enriched from blood (not recorded which). The source of these receptors is a woman aged 40 to 50 with acute COVID-19.

The gene calls are TRBV10-3 and TRBJ2-2, with D tentatively TRBD1 or TRBD2 (5 bases each). The CDR3 totals 11 residues. Germline CDR1 ENHRY, CDR2 SYGVKD. V lost 6 bases and J 10 bases, leaving 9 bases between the germline ends. CDR3: CAISEGLELFF. The CDR3, as DNA: TGTGCCATCAGCGAGGGGCTGGAGCTGTTTTTT.

V is TRBV6-5 and J is TRBJ2-2, with 10 bases aligning to TRBD2. This CDR3 has 15 residues. Germline lookup yields CDR1 MNHEY and CDR2 SVGAGI. V shed 4 bases, J shed 7 bases, and the junction held 6 bases outside the gene matches. CDR3 in amino acids: CASSSPRTSGGELFF. CDR3 bases: TGTGCCAGCAGTTCCCCACGGACTAGCGGCGGGGAGCTGTTTTTT.

The chain is built from TRBV4-1 and TRBJ2-7, with D possibly being TRBD1 (5 bases). Looked up from germline, CDR1 is MGHRA and CDR2 is YSYEKL. This CDR3 comprises 13 residues. Trimming left V 4 bases short and J 6 bases short, with 13 bases between. The CDR3 DNA reads TGCGCCAGCAGCCGGGGCCTTACCTCCGAGCAGTACTTC. Protein: CASSRGLTSEQYF.

J is TRBJ1-3 and V is TRBV5-1, with unresolved D. The CDR3 consists of 13 residues. Germline V gene lookup returns CDR1 SGHRS and CDR2 YFSETQ. V lost 7 bases and J lost 4, with 12 bases in between. CDR3 region: CASAVSGGNTIYF. For the CDR3, the DNA is TGCGCCAGCGCTGTGAGCGGCGGAAACACCATATATTTT.

This clone was seen repeatedly, ten times or more. The chain couples TRBV4-1 to TRBJ1-2, with TRBD1 identical over 7 bases. Looked up from germline, CDR1 is MGHRA and CDR2 is YSYEKL. Trimming cost V 4 bases and J 4 bases; bases outside gene matches: 15. The CDR3 is 17 residues long. The CDR3 sequence is CASSPQTPTTGTYGYTF. CDR3 sequence (DNA): TGCGCCAGCAGCCCCCAAACCCCAACGACAGGGACCTATGGCTACACCTTC.

The chain joins TRBV5-5 to TRBJ2-1, with 9 nucleotides matching TRBD2. Germline V gene lookup returns CDR1 SGHKS and CDR2 YYEKEE (reference sequence). The CDR3 is 16 amino acids. Trimming cost V 4 bases and J 4 bases; bases outside gene matches: 9. For the CDR3, the DNA is TGTGCCAGCAGCCACCCGACTAGCGGCGATTACAATGAGCAGTTCTTC. Encoded protein: CASSHPTSGDYNEQFF.

The rearrangement uses TRBV7-2 and TRBJ1-1; 7 positions match TRBD1. Losses at the gene ends were 3 bases for V and 8 bases for J; bases not matched to a gene: 9. The CDR3 runs to 14 residues. Looked up from germline, CDR1 is SGHTA and CDR2 is FQGNSA. CDR3 sequence reads: CASSLQRDSIEAFF. DNA for the CDR3: TGTGCCAGCAGCTTGCAAAGGGACAGTATCGAAGCTTTCTTT.

With regard to this clone: Other DNA sequences in the same sample also yield this CDR3. The chain combines TRBV6-2 or TRBV6-3 with TRBJ1-5, with 8 bases aligning to TRBD1. This CDR3 has 15 amino acids. The junction had 5 bases not matched to a gene; V was cut back by 4 bases and J by 3 bases. The germline CDR1 and CDR2 sequences are MNHEY and SVGEGT. The CDR3, as DNA: TGTGCCAGCAGTTCGACAGGGGAGGTCAATCAGCCCCAGCATTTT. Protein product: CASSSTGEVNQPQHF.

V gene TRBV15 combines with J gene TRBJ2-6; 14 bases align to TRBD2. Germline lookup yields CDR1 LNHNV and CDR2 YYDKDF (reference sequence). Germline trimming cut 1 base from V and 0 bases from J; bases unmatched to any gene: 5. This CDR3 is built from 20 residues. This chain's CDR3 is CATSRGLAGGQSSGANVLTF. In DNA, the CDR3 is TGTGCCACCAGCAGAGGACTAGCGGGAGGGCAGAGCTCTGGGGCCAACGTCCTGACTTTC.

V gene TRBV11-2 combines with J gene TRBJ1-2, with D uncertain. CDR3 length: 14 amino acids. Trimming pared 7 bases from V and 5 bases from J, leaving 17 bases between. Germline assignment: CDR1 SGHAT and CDR2 FQNNGV. The chain's CDR3 is CASTPVGVPYGYTF. The CDR3 bases are TGTGCCAGCACCCCGGTGGGAGTACCATATGGCTACACCTTC.